This TCR beta chain derives from a study of blood T cell repertoires in COVID-19. On the study more broadly: Acute and convalescent COVID-19 samples came from the United States, Italy and Spain. T cells, B-cell-depleted T cells, or PBMCs provided the cDNA or gDNA that served as material.

Authors' methods: Estimated nucleated cell counts came from reference gene primer amplification. Data came from immunoSEQ multiplex PCR; TCRdb stores just in-frame clones and leaves some out. That table furnishes V, J and clone size, whereas the DNA furnished D and trimming. This table has about 200,000 clones, 94% appearing once. One Seattle source followed patients from active infection through their disease course. J was trimmed by 8 bases and V by 4 bases; bases with no gene match: 12. CDR1 and CDR2 from the germline V gene are MNHEY and SMNVEV (reference sequence). The CDR3 is 17 amino acids. The TCR was taken from a man aged 25 to 40 with COVID-19, enrolled during active disease. Sequenced material: peripheral blood. The rearrangement joins TRBV27 to TRBJ2-1, with 12 positions matching TRBD2. This CDR3 is CASSSPSGGAGIDEQFF. The CDR3 DNA reads TGTGCCAGCAGTTCCCCTAGCGGGGGGGCCGGTATCGATGAGCAGTTCTTC.